This is a list of T cell receptor beta chains from one sample in a study of blood T cell repertoires in COVID-19. The data were produced by immunoSEQ multiplex PCR, yet TCRdb's version contains in-frame clones alone and is incomplete. The sample includes over 200,000 clones, about four fifths of them seen just once. The sequenced sample was peripheral blood. Receptors originate from a man aged 50 or older with active or convalescent COVID-19. CDR3s include the opening cysteine and the closing phenylalanine or tryptophan. The D gene is left open where the match is weak. A clone size is listed for some rows: how often the clone was seen (once, few, many), or a class if it is expanded.

v_gene	j_gene	d_gene	abundance	CDR3nt	CDR3aa
TRBV29-1	TRBJ1-1	-	-	TGCAGCGTTGGGCCAACAGGGAACACTGAAGCTTTCTTT	CSVGPTGNTEAFF
TRBV2	TRBJ1-2	-	-	TGTGCCAGCAGTGAGGCCCCATCCTATGGCTACACCTTC	CASSEAPSYGYTF
TRBV5-6	TRBJ2-7	-	once	TGTGCCAGCAGCTTGGCCCCATACGAGCAGTACTTC	CASSLAPYEQYF
TRBV21-1	TRBJ1-3	-	-	-	CASSKKVGGGNTIYF
TRBV5-1	TRBJ2-7	TRBD1	-	TGCGCCAGCAGCTGGGGGACAGGGCTTAGCGAGCAGTACTTC	CASSWGTGLSEQYF
TRBV9	TRBJ2-3	TRBD2	-	TGTGCCAGCAGCGTAGCGGAGGGACTAGTAACAGATACGCAGTATTTT	CASSVAEGLVTDTQYF
TRBV7-6	TRBJ1-1	TRBD1	-	TGTGCCAGCAGCCTAGGGACAGGGCAGAGTACTGAAGCTTTCTTT	CASSLGTGQSTEAFF
TRBV6-5	TRBJ1-2	-	-	TGTGCCAGCAGTTACTCGAGCGCCAACTATGGCTACACCTTC	CASSYSSANYGYTF
TRBV7-2	TRBJ1-1	-	once	TGTGCCAGCAGCTTCATAAGGGGGAACACTGAAGCTTTCTTT	CASSFIRGNTEAFF
TRBV29-1	TRBJ1-2	-	-	TGCAGCGTTGAGGGCGGGACGGGCTATGGCTACACCTTC	CSVEGGTGYGYTF
TRBV7-9	TRBJ2-5	TRBD1	few	TGTGCCAGCAGCCTGACGACAGGGTTAGAGACCCAGTACTTC	CASSLTTGLETQYF
TRBV7-9	TRBJ2-2	-	-	TGTGCCAGCAGCCCCCAAAAGCTTGTCACCGGGGAGCTGTTTTTT	CASSPQKLVTGELFF
TRBV14	TRBJ1-4	-	-	TGTGCCAGCAGCGAAGACTGGGGAGAGGGTGAAAAACTGTTTTTT	CASSEDWGEGEKLFF
TRBV5-1	TRBJ2-7	TRBD2	-	TGCGCCAGCAGCGCCTTACTAGCGGGGGGGAGTAAATCCTACGAGCAGTACTTC	CASSALLAGGSKSYEQYF
TRBV29-1	TRBJ2-2	TRBD1	-	TGCAGCGGGACGACAGGGGGCAAAGGCGGGGAGCTGTTTTTT	CSGTTGGKGGELFF
TRBV27	TRBJ1-2	TRBD1	-	TGTGCCAGCAGTTTGGGACAGGGGCTGAGGCTTGGCTACACCTTC	CASSLGQGLRLGYTF
TRBV5-6	TRBJ1-5	-	-	TGTGCCAGCAGCCTATGGGGCCCCAATCAGCCCCAGCATTTT	CASSLWGPNQPQHF
TRBV14	TRBJ2-5	TRBD1	-	TGTGCCAGCAGCCAAGGTTCTGCCGGGACAGCCCAAGAGACCCAGTACTTC	CASSQGSAGTAQETQYF
TRBV30	TRBJ1-6	TRBD1	-	TGTGCCTGGAGCGAAGGGACAGCTAATTCACCCCTCCACTTT	CAWSEGTANSPLHF
TRBV6-1	TRBJ1-6	-	once	TGTGCCAGCAGTGAAGCGGGCAGGGGTTCACCCCTCCACTTT	CASSEAGRGSPLHF
TRBV2	TRBJ2-3	TRBD2	-	TGTGCCGTCCAAGAGACTAGCGGGGGGGCCTGGACAGATACGCAGTATTTT	CAVQETSGGAWTDTQYF
TRBV18	TRBJ2-5	-	-	TGTGCCAGCTCACCAAGGACCGTCCCGGGGGAGACCCAGTACTTC	CASSPRTVPGETQYF
TRBV3-1/TRBV3-2	TRBJ1-4	-	once	TGTGCCAGCAGCCAAAGAGGGTCCGGGGGTGAAAAACTGTTTTTT	CASSQRGSGGEKLFF
TRBV6-5	TRBJ2-7	TRBD1	-	TGTGCCAGCAAACCGGGACAGGCCTCCTACGAGCAGTACTTC	CASKPGQASYEQYF
TRBV19	TRBJ1-2	-	-	TGTGCCAGTAGTACCCCCCAGGATTATGGCTACACCTTC	CASSTPQDYGYTF
TRBV29-1	TRBJ1-2	TRBD1	-	TGCAGCGTGGAAGTTTTCCTGGGACAGGGTGGCTATGGCTACACCTTC	CSVEVFLGQGGYGYTF
TRBV19	TRBJ1-4	-	-	TGTGCCAGTAGTCTCGGGACAACTAATGAAAAACTGTTTTTT	CASSLGTTNEKLFF
TRBV12-2	TRBJ2-6	-	-	TGTGCAAGTCGCTTGAGGGTGGGCCAGCAAGGCTCTGGGGCCAACGTCCTGACTTTC	CASRLRVGQQGSGANVLTF
TRBV10-3	TRBJ2-3	TRBD1	-	TGTGCCATCAGTGATTATGACAGGGGGATTTCAGATACGCAGTATTTT	CAISDYDRGISDTQYF
TRBV6-5	TRBJ2-2	-	once	TGTGCCAGCAGAAGACAGTCTAGTGGGTCCTGGGAGCTGTTTTTT	CASRRQSSGSWELFF
TRBV27	TRBJ1-1	-	few	TGTGCCAGCAGTTTTGGGAGCAGTGCGAACACTGAAGCTTTCTTT	CASSFGSSANTEAFF
TRBV6-6	TRBJ2-7	-	few	TGTGCCAGCAGTTACTCCGGACACGGCGAGCAGTACTTC	CASSYSGHGEQYF
TRBV12-3/TRBV12-4	TRBJ1-1	-	few	TGTGCCAGCAGACCAGGGGCCGGTGAAGCTTTCTTT	CASRPGAGEAFF
TRBV5-1	TRBJ1-2	-	-	TGCGCCAGCAGCTTGGACGGCGGTAACTATGGCTACACCTTC	CASSLDGGNYGYTF
TRBV7-9	TRBJ2-6	TRBD1	many	TGTGCCAGCAGTGTTAGACAGGGGGCAAAGTCTGGGGCCAACGTCCTGACTTTC	CASSVRQGAKSGANVLTF
TRBV27	TRBJ2-2	TRBD2	-	TGTGCCAGCAGTTTATCGGCGGGGGGGGCCACCGGGGAGCTGTTTTTT	CASSLSAGGATGELFF
TRBV19	TRBJ2-7	TRBD2	-	TGTGCCAGTAGTCCGCAGGGGACTAGAGCCTACGAGCAGTACTTC	CASSPQGTRAYEQYF
TRBV9	TRBJ2-2	TRBD1	-	TGTGCCAGCAGCGAACAGGGGACGAACACCGGGGAGCTGTTTTTT	CASSEQGTNTGELFF
TRBV6-6	TRBJ1-2	-	-	TGTGCCAGCAGTTCGAAGGACAGTGCGGCTCCTCTAGGACTCACCTTC	CASSSKDSAAPLGLTF
TRBV28	TRBJ1-3	-	few	TGTGCCAGCTACCAGGGTTCCTCTGGAAACACCATATATTTT	CASYQGSSGNTIYF
TRBV10-3	TRBJ1-4	TRBD1	-	TGTGCCATTGGGACAGGGGGGTCGGCTAATGAAAAACTGTTTTTT	CAIGTGGSANEKLFF
TRBV9	TRBJ1-5	-	-	TGTGCCAGCAGCGCCCTAGGTCCGTTCGGCAATCAGCCCCAGCATTTT	CASSALGPFGNQPQHF
TRBV6-1	TRBJ2-3	TRBD2	-	TGTGCCAGCAGTGAATCGGGGGGGCTTGGCACAGATACGCAGTATTTT	CASSESGGLGTDTQYF
TRBV5-7	TRBJ1-1	-	-	TGTGCCAGCAGCTTGGATACAGTTACGAACACTGAAGCTTTCTTT	CASSLDTVTNTEAFF
TRBV28	TRBJ1-2	TRBD1	few	TGTGCCAGCAGTCGAAGACAGGGCTCTAACTATGGCTACACCTTC	CASSRRQGSNYGYTF
TRBV6-4	TRBJ2-1	TRBD2	-	TGTGCCAGCAGTCCCCGGACTAGTATCAATGAGCAGTTCTTC	CASSPRTSINEQFF
TRBV27	TRBJ1-1	TRBD1	-	TGTGCCAGCAGCCAACAGGGGGCAAAGACTGAAGCTTTCTTT	CASSQQGAKTEAFF